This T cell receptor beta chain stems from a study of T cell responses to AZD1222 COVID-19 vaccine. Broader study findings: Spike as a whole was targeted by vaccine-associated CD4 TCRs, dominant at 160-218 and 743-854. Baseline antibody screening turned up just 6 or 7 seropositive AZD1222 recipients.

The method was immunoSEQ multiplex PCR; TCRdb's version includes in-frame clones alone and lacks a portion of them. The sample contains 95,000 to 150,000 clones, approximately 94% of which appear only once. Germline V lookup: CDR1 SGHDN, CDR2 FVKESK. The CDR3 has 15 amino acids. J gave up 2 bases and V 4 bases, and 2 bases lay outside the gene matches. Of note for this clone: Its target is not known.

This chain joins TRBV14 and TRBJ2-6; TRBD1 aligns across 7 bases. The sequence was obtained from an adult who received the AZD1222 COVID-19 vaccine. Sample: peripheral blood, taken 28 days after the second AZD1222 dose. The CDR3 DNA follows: TGTGCCAGCAGCCTCACAGGGGCTGGGGCCAACGTCCTGACTTTC. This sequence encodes CASSLTGAGANVLTF.